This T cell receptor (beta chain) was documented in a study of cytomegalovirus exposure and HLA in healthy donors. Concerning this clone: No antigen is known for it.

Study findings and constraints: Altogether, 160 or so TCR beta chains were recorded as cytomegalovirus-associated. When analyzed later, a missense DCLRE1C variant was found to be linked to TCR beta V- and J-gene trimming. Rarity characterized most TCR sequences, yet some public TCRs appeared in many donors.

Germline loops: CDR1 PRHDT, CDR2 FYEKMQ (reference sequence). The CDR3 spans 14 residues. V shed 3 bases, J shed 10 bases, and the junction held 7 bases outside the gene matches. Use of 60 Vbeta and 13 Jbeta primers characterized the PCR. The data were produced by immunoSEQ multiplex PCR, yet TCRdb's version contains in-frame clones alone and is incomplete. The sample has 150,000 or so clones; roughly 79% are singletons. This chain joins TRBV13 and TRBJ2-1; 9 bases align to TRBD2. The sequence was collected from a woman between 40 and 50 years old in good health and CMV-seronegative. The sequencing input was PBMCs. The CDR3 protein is CASSFLAGWGEQFF. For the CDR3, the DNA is TGTGCCAGCAGCTTCCTAGCGGGATGGGGGGAGCAGTTCTTC.